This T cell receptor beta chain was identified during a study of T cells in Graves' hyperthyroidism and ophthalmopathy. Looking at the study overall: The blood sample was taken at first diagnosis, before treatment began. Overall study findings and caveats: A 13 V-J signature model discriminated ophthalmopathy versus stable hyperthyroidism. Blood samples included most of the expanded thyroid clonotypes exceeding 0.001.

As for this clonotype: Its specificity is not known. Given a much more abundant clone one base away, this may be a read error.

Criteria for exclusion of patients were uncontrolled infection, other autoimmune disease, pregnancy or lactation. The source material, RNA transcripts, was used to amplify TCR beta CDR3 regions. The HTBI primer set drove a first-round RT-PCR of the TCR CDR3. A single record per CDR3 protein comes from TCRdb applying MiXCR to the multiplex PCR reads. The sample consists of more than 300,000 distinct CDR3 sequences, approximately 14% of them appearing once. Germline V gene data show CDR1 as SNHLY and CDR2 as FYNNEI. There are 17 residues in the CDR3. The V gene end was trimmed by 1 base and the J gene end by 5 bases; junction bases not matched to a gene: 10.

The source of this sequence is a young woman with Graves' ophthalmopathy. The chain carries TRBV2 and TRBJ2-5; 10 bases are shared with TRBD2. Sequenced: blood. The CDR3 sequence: CASSEVEPAGGRETQYF. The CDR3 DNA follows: TGTGCCAGCAGTGAAGTTGAACCAGCGGGGGGGCGCGAGACCCAGTACTTC.